This TCR beta chain was sequenced in a study of cytomegalovirus exposure and HLA in healthy donors. In the study overall: An earlier analysis identified approximately 120 million unique TCR beta sequences in 170 million or so T cells. A preliminary data release comprised about 85 million unique TCRs obtained from HLA-typed donors.

The study, taken as a whole, reports: A missense DCLRE1C variant was associated with V- and J-gene trimming of TCR beta chains in a later analysis, and an independent cohort replicated the association.

The V end lost 6 bases, the J end lost 0 bases, and 11 bases lay between the germline ends. There are 14 residues in the CDR3. In germline, CDR1 is MDHEN, CDR2 SYDVKM. Primers for the PCR totalled 60 Vbeta and 13 Jbeta. Libraries were prepared by immunoSEQ multiplex PCR; TCRdb keeps only in-frame clonotypes and omits some of them. The table includes about 140,000 clones, 88% detected once. Turning to this clone: The antigen is not known.

The receptor was isolated from a woman aged 35 to 49 in good health and CMV-seronegative. Sample: PBMCs. V usage is TRBV28 and J usage is TRBJ1-1; D remains unclear. CDR3 loop: CASSNGGMNTEAFF. For the CDR3, the DNA is TGTGCCAGCAGCAACGGCGGCATGAACACTGAAGCTTTCTTT.